This is a list of T cell receptor beta chains from one sample in a study of blood T cell repertoires in COVID-19. The repertoire was sequenced with immunoSEQ multiplex PCR; TCRdb's copy has only in-frame clones and lacks some. The table has hundreds of thousands of clones, 75% to 90% seen once; the top ten hold about 1%. Material for sequencing was PBMCs or T cells enriched from blood (not recorded which). These receptors were collected from a young man who had recovered from COVID-19. The CDR3 runs from the conserved cysteine through the conserved F or W. D genes are given only for firm matches. The size field is filled for only some rows; it gives once, few, many or a size class.

V	J	size	D	CDR3	DNA
TRBV7-2	TRBJ2-2	.	.	CASSYRITNTGELFF	TGTGCCAGCAGTTACAGGATAACGAACACCGGGGAGCTGTTTTTT
TRBV10-3	TRBJ2-1	.	.	CAISGRGNGLEQFF	TGTGCCATCAGTGGAAGGGGAAATGGGCTGGAGCAGTTCTTC
TRBV7-8	TRBJ2-7	once	TRBD1	CASRRTGAYEQYF	TGTGCCAGCAGAAGGACAGGGGCCTACGAGCAGTACTTC
TRBV4-2	TRBJ1-4	.	TRBD1	CASSRAGTDVAKLFF	TGTGCCAGCAGCCGGGCCGGGACAGATGTCGCAAAACTGTTTTTT
TRBV4-2	TRBJ2-3	.	.	CASSPMIRSTDTQYF	TGTGCCAGCAGCCCGATGATACGGAGCACAGATACGCAGTATTTT
TRBV18	TRBJ1-5	.	.	CASSPERGIWGHQPQHF	TGTGCCAGCTCACCAGAGCGGGGGATTTGGGGACATCAGCCCCAGCATTTT
TRBV23-1	TRBJ1-5	.	TRBD1	CASSQSLRGHGQPQHF	TGCGCCAGCAGTCAATCTCTCAGGGGGCATGGTCAGCCCCAGCATTTT
TRBV19	TRBJ1-2	.	.	CATKYRGRGRYGYTF	TGTGCCACTAAGTATAGAGGGCGGGGCCGGTATGGCTACACCTTC
TRBV3-1/TRBV3-2	TRBJ1-5	.	TRBD1	CASPTRRDRVVLGNQPQHF	TGTGCCAGCCCCACGCGCAGGGACAGGGTGGTTTTGGGGAATCAGCCCCAGCATTTT
TRBV28	TRBJ1-2	.	TRBD1	CASSPGDRGNYGYTF	TGTGCCAGCAGTCCAGGGGACAGAGGGAACTATGGCTACACCTTC
TRBV10-3	TRBJ2-5	.	TRBD2	CAISDGGTSQVKTQYF	TGTGCCATCAGTGATGGCGGGACTAGCCAGGTGAAGACCCAGTACTTC
TRBV20-1	TRBJ1-2	many	.	CSALYGYTF	TGCAGTGCTCTCTATGGCTACACCTTC
TRBV27	TRBJ1-5	.	.	CASSDRYSNQPQHF	TGTGCCAGCAGTGACAGGTATAGCAATCAGCCCCAGCATTTT
TRBV28	TRBJ1-1	few	.	CASSPYLSMNTEAFF	TGTGCCAGCAGTCCGTATCTCAGTATGAACACTGAAGCTTTCTTT
TRBV3-1/TRBV3-2	TRBJ1-2	.	TRBD1	CASSPDRAMDGYTF	TGTGCCAGCAGCCCGGACAGGGCGATGGATGGCTACACCTTC
TRBV5-6	TRBJ1-4	.	.	CASSKPGQPNEKLFF	TGTGCCAGCAGCAAACCGGGACAACCTAATGAAAAACTGTTTTTT
TRBV28	TRBJ1-2	.	TRBD1	CASSARDRTFEGYTF	TGTGCCAGCAGTGCCCGGGACAGGACCTTCGAGGGCTACACCTTC
TRBV9	TRBJ1-6	.	TRBD1	CASSLTGTPYNSPLHF	TGTGCCAGCAGCTTGACAGGGACGCCCTATAATTCACCCCTCCACTTT
TRBV2	TRBJ2-3	.	TRBD1	CASKDRASTDTQYF	TGTGCCAGTAAGGACAGGGCTAGCACAGATACGCAGTATTTT
TRBV5-8	TRBJ2-3	.	.	CASSFQGSTDTQYF	TGTGCCAGCAGCTTCCAGGGATCCACAGATACGCAGTATTTT
TRBV6-5	TRBJ2-7	.	.	CASRQWDSSTEQYF	TGTGCCAGCAGACAATGGGACTCCTCTACCGAGCAGTACTTC
TRBV25-1	TRBJ2-7	few	.	CASSEGSSYEQYF	TGTGCCAGCAGTGAAGGCAGTTCCTACGAGCAGTACTTC
TRBV5-5	TRBJ1-4	.	TRBD1	CASSLDPRTGQGEKLFF	TGTGCCAGCAGCTTGGATCCCCGGACAGGCCAAGGGGAAAAACTGTTTTTT
TRBV6-6	TRBJ1-2	.	TRBD1	CASSYGQGATNYGYTF	TGTGCCAGCAGTTACGGACAGGGGGCAACTAACTATGGCTACACCTTC
TRBV9	TRBJ2-7	.	.	CASSVATGPSRGEQYF	TGTGCCAGCAGCGTAGCTACCGGGCCGTCACGGGGCGAGCAGTACTTC
TRBV25-1	TRBJ1-2	.	TRBD1	CASRGTGYGYTF	TGTGCCAGCAGGGGGACAGGGTATGGCTACACCTTC
TRBV7-9	TRBJ2-7	few	TRBD1	CASSPGTAPYEQYF	TGTGCCAGCAGCCCAGGGACAGCCCCCTACGAGCAGTACTTC
TRBV15	TRBJ2-2	.	TRBD1	CATSSLTWGRTGDSWDTGELFF	TGTGCCACCAGCAGCCTCACTTGGGGGCGGACAGGGGACAGTTGGGACACCGGGGAGCTGTTTTTT
TRBV27	TRBJ2-3	.	TRBD1	CATLPGTARDTQYF	TGTGCCACCCTTCCCGGGACAGCCAGGGATACGCAGTATTTT
TRBV19	TRBJ1-5	.	.	CASRGGYSNQPQHF	TGTGCCAGTAGGGGGGGTTATAGCAATCAGCCCCAGCATTTT
TRBV6-2/TRBV6-3	TRBJ2-1	.	TRBD2	CASSYTGGREQFF	TGTGCCAGCAGTTACACGGGAGGGCGGGAGCAGTTCTTC
TRBV6-5	TRBJ1-1	.	.	CASRPGQPNTEAFF	TGTGCCAGCAGACCGGGACAACCGAACACTGAAGCTTTCTTT
TRBV10-3	TRBJ1-2	.	TRBD1	CAIWTGDLRGYTF	TGTGCCATCTGGACAGGGGATTTGAGGGGCTACACCTTC
TRBV2	TRBJ2-1	.	TRBD2	CASSERGATYNEQFF	TGTGCCAGCAGTGAGCGGGGGGCCACCTACAATGAGCAGTTCTTC
TRBV4-1	TRBJ2-5	.	.	CASSQETGEGETQYF	TGCGCCAGCAGCCAAGAGACAGGTGAAGGTGAGACCCAGTACTTC
TRBV29-1	TRBJ1-1	.	.	CSVSPNVNTEAFF	TGCAGCGTTAGCCCTAACGTGAACACTGAAGCTTTCTTT
TRBV3-1/TRBV3-2	TRBJ2-4	once	TRBD1	CASSLGTGRDIQYF	TGTGCCAGCAGCCTGGGGACAGGGCGGGACATTCAGTACTTC
TRBV11-3	TRBJ2-3	.	.	CASSLLGITDTQYF	TGTGCCAGCAGCTTACTCGGTATCACAGATACGCAGTATTTT
TRBV5-6	TRBJ1-2	.	.	CASSLMARDTATSYGYTF	TGTGCCAGCAGCTTGATGGCCAGGGACACGGCCACCTCCTATGGCTACACCTTC
TRBV25-1	TRBJ1-2	.	.	CASSSWTANYGYTF	TGTGCCAGCAGTTCCTGGACAGCCAACTATGGCTACACCTTC
TRBV5-4	TRBJ1-4	.	.	CASSSTGGPNEKLFF	TGTGCCAGCAGCTCGACGGGAGGACCTAATGAAAAACTGTTTTTT
TRBV19	TRBJ1-2	.	.	CASRRQAGDYGYTF	TGTGCCAGTCGAAGACAGGCGGGAGACTATGGCTACACCTTC
TRBV2	TRBJ1-4	.	.	CAGSLAGHEKLFF	TGTGCCGGCAGCCTTGCAGGCCATGAAAAACTGTTTTTT
TRBV6-2/TRBV6-3	TRBJ1-5	.	.	CASRPDSGNQPQHF	TGTGCCAGCCGCCCGGACTCGGGAAATCAGCCCCAGCATTTT
TRBV5-4	TRBJ1-2	.	.	CASSSETGGYTF	TGTGCCAGCAGCTCTGAGACAGGAGGCTACACCTTC
TRBV27	TRBJ2-5	few	.	CASKERAGVVLTQYF	TGTGCCAGCAAGGAGAGAGCAGGGGTCGTGTTGACCCAGTACTTC
TRBV5-4	TRBJ1-5	.	.	CASSLGGDSNQPQHF	TGTGCCAGCAGCTTAGGGGGGGATAGCAATCAGCCCCAGCATTTT
TRBV5-8	TRBJ2-2	few	.	CASSFNTGSTGELFF	TGTGCCAGCAGCTTTAACACAGGGTCTACCGGGGAGCTGTTTTTT
TRBV9	TRBJ1-3	.	.	CASSYDSSTGNTIYF	TGTGCCAGCAGCTACGACAGTTCTACAGGAAACACCATATATTTT
TRBV18	TRBJ1-3	once	TRBD1	CASSLNRGRSGNTIYF	TGTGCCAGCTCGCTAAACAGGGGGCGATCTGGAAACACCATATATTTT
TRBV2	TRBJ2-2	.	TRBD1	CASRIGTGVFTGELFF	TGTGCCAGCAGGATTGGGACAGGGGTTTTCACCGGGGAGCTGTTTTTT
TRBV11-2	TRBJ1-3	.	.	CASSLGLGDTIYF	TGTGCCAGCAGCTTGGGGCTCGGCGACACCATATATTTT
TRBV19	TRBJ1-1	few	.	CASTKQPRGGNTLYEAFF	TGTGCCAGTACCAAACAACCAAGGGGGGGCAACACCCTCTATGAAGCTTTCTTT